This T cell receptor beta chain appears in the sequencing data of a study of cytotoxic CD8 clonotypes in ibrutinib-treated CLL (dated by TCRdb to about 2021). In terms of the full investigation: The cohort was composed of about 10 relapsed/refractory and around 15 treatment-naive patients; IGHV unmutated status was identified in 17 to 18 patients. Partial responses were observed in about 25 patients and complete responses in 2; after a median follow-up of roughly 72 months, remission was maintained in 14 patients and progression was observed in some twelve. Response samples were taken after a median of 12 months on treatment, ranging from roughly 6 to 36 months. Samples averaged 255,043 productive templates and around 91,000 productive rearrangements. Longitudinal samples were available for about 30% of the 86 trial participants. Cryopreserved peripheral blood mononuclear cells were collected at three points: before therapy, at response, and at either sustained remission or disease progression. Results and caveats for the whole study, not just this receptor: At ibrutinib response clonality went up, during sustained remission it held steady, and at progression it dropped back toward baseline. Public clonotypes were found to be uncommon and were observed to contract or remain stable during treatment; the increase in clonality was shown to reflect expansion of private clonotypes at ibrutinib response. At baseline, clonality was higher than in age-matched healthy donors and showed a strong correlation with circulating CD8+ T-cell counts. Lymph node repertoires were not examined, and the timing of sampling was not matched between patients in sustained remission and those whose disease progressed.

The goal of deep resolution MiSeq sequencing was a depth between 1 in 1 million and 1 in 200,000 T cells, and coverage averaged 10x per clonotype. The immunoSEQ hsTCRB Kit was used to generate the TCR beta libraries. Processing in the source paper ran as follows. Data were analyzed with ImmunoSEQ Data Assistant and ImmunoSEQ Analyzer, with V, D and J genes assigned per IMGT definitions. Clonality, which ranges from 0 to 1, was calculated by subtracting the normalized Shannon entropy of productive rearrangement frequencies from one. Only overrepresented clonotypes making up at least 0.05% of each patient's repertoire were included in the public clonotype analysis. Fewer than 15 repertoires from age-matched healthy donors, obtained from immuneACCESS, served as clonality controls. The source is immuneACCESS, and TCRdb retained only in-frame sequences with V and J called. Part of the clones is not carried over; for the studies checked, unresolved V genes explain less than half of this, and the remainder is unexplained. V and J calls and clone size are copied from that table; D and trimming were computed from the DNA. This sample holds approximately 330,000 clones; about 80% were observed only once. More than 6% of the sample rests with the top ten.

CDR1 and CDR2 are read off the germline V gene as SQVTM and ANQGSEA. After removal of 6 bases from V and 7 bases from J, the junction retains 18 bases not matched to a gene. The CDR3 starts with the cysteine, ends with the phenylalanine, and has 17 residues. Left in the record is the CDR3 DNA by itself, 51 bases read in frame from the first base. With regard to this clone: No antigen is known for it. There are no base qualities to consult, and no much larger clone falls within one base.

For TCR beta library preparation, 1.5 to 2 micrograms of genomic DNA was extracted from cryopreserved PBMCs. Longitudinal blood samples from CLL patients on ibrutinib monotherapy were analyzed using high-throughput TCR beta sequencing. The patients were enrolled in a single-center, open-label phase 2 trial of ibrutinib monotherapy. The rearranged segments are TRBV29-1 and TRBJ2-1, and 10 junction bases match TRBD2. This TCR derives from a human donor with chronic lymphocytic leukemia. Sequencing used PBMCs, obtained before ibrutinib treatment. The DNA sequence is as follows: TGCAGCGTCTCTCTTGCGTCTAGCGGGAGTCTTCGGAATGAGCAGTTCTTC. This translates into CSVSLASSGSLRNEQFF.